This T cell receptor (beta chain) originates from a study of T cells in Graves' hyperthyroidism and ophthalmopathy. Germline CDR1 reads MNHEY; CDR2 reads SMNVEV (reference sequence). V trimming: 3 bases; J trimming: 4 bases; junction bases outside the gene matches: 6. The CDR3 runs 15 residues. Study conclusions and caveats: Ophthalmopathy was distinguished from stable hyperthyroidism by 13 V-J signatures.

Graves' hyperthyroidism was deemed stable absent ophthalmopathy progression within 18 months. The CDR3 regions of TCR beta were amplified from RNA transcripts. First-round RT-PCR of the TCR CDR3 relied on the HTBI primer set. TCRdb re-called the multiplex PCR reads with MiXCR, one entry per CDR3 protein. The sample has about 560,000 distinct CDR3 sequences, roughly 15% seen once; the top ten hold approximately 15%. This clonotype has ten or more counts. The antigen remains unidentified. Sequenced material: blood. This TCR was sampled from a woman aged 40 to 50 with Graves' hyperthyroidism. The chain combines TRBV27 with TRBJ1-5; 7 nucleotides agree with TRBD1. Written as DNA, the CDR3 is TGTGCCAGCAGTTTCAAGACAGGGAAGAATCAGCCCCAGCATTTT. The encoded protein is CASSFKTGKNQPQHF.